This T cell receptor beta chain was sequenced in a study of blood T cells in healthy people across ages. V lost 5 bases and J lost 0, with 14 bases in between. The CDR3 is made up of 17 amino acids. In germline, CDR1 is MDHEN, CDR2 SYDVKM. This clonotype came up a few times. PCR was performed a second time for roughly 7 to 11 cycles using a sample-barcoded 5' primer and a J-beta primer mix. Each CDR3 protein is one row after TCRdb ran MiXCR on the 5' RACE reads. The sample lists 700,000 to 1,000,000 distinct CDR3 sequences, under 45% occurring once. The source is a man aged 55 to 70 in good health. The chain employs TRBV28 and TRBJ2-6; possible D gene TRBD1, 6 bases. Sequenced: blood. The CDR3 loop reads CASSLPGHVSGANVLTF. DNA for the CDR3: TGTGCCAGCAGTCTTCCGGGACACGTCTCTGGGGCCAACGTCCTGACTTTC. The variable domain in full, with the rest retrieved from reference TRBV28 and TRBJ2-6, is DVKVTQSSRYLVKRTGEKVFLECVQDMDHENMFWYRQDPGLGLRLIYFSYDVKMKEKGDIPEGYSVSREKKERFSLILESASTNQTSMYLCASSLPGHVSGANVLTFGAGSRLTVL.